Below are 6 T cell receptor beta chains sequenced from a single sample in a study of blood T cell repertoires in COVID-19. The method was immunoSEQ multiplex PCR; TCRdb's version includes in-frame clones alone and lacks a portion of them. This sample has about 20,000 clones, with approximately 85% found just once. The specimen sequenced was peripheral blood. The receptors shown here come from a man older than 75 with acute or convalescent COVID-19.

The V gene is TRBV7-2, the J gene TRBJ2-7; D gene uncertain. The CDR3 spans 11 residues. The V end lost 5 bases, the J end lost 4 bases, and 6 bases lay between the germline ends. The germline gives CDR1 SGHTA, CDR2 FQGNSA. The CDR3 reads CASSRSYEQYF. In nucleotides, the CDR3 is TGTGCCAGCAGCCGGAGTTACGAGCAGTACTTC.

CDR3 loop: CASRAGGKGETQYF. CDR3 in DNA: TGTGCCAGCAGAGCGGGAGGGAAAGGGGAGACCCAGTACTTC. The chain uses TRBV5-6 and TRBJ2-5; TRBD2 matches at 10 bases. In germline, CDR1 is SGHDT, CDR2 YYEEEE. The CDR3 totals 14 residues. With V trimmed by 5 bases and J by 5 bases, 6 bases remained unmatched.

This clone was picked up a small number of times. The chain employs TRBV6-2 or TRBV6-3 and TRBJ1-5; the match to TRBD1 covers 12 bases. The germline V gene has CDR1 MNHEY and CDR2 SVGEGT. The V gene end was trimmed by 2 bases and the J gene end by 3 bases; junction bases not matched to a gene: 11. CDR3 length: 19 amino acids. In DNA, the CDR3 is TGTGCCAGCAGTTACACCGGGACAGGGGGCGTTGGCTACAATCAGCCCCAGCATTTT. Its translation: CASSYTGTGGVGYNQPQHF.

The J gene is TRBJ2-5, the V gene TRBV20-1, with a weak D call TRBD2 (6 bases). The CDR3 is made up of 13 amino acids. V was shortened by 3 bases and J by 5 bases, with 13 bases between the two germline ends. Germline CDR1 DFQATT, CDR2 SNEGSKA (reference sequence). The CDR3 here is CSASRGSLETQYF. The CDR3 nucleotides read TGCAGTGCTAGTCGGGGGTCCCTGGAGACCCAGTACTTC.

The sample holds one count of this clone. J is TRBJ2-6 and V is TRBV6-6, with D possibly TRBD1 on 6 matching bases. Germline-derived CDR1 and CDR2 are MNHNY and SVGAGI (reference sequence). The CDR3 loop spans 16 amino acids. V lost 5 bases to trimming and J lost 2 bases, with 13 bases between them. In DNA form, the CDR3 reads TGTGCCAGCAGTAACAACGGACAGACTGGGGCCAACGTCCTGACTTTC. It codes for CASSNNGQTGANVLTF.

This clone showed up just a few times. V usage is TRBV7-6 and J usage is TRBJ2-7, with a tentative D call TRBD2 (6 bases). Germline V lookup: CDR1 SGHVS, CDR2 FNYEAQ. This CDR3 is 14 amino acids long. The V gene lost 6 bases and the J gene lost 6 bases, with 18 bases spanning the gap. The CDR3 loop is CASSPRLGIGEQYF. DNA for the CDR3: TGTGCCAGCAGTCCAAGACTAGGAATAGGCGAGCAGTACTTC. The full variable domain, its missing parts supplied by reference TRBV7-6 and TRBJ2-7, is GAGVSQSPRYKVTKRGQDVALRCDPISGHVSLYWYRQALGQGPEFLTYFNYEAQQDKSGLPNDRFSAERPEGSISTLTIQRTEQRDSAMYRCASSPRLGIGEQYFGPGTRLTVT.